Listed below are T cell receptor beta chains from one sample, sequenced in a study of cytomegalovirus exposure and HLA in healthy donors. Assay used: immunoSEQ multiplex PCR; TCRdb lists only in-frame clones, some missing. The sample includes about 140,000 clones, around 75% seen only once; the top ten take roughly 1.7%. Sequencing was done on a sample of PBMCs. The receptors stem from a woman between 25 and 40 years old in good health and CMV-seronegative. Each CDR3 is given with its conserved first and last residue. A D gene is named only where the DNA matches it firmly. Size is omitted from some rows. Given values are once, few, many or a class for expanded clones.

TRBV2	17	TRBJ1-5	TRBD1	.	TGTGCCAGCAGGGAGAATCTGGGACAGCAACGCAATCAGCCCCAGCATTTT	CASRENLGQQRNQPQHF
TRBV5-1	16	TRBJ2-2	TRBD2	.	TGCGCCAGCAGCTTGTTAGCGGGAGGGAACACCGGGGAGCTGTTTTTT	CASSLLAGGNTGELFF
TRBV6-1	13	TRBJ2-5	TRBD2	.	TGTGCCAGCGCGGGACTACCGGGGGGGACCCAGTACTTC	CASAGLPGGTQYF
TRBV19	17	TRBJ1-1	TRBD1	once	TGTGCCAGTCCGAGCCGGGACAGGGAGGGGCTGAACACTGAAGCTTTCTTT	CASPSRDREGLNTEAFF
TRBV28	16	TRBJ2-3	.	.	TGTGCCAGCAGTTTAAGTCAAGCACTCCTCACAGATACGCAGTATTTT	CASSLSQALLTDTQYF
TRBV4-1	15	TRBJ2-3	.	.	TGCGCCAGCAGTCTTAGCGGCCCTCCGGGGGATACGCAGTATTTT	CASSLSGPPGDTQYF
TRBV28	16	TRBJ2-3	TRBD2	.	TGTGCCAGCAGTCCCCCCGGGACTAGCTTCACAGATACGCAGTATTTT	CASSPPGTSFTDTQYF
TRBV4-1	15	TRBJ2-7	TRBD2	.	TGCGCCAGCAGCCAATTAGCGGGAAGCTCCTACGAGCAGTACTTC	CASSQLAGSSYEQYF
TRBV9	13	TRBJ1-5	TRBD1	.	TGTGCCAGCAGCACACAGGGGGATCAGCCCCAGCATTTT	CASSTQGDQPQHF
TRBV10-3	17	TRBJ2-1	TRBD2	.	TGTGCCATCAGTGGATCTGGGACTAGCGGGATATACAATGAGCAGTTCTTC	CAISGSGTSGIYNEQFF
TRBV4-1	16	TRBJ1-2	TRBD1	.	TGCGCCAGCAGCCAAGATCCCCACAGGGGGATTTATGGCTACACCTTC	CASSQDPHRGIYGYTF
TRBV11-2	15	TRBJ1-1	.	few	TGTGCCAGCAGCACGGACAATTACATGAACACTGAAGCTTTCTTT	CASSTDNYMNTEAFF
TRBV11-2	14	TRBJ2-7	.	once	TGTGCCAGCAGCCCCGGGGGAGTTTGGAACGAGCAGTACTTC	CASSPGGVWNEQYF
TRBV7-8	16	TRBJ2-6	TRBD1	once	TGTGCCAGCAGCTTGACAGGGGGCTCTGGGGCCAACGTCCTGACTTTC	CASSLTGGSGANVLTF
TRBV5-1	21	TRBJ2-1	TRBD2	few	TGCGCCAGCAGTTTTACCCCCGGTGGGGGGCGGAGGACTAGCGGATACAATGAGCAGTTCTTC	CASSFTPGGGRRTSGYNEQFF
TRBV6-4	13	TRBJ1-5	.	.	TGTGCCAGCAGTCCGGGGTTGGATCAGCCCCAGCATTTT	CASSPGLDQPQHF
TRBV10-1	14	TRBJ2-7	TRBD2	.	TGCGCCAGCAGCCCTAGCGGGGCCTCCTACGAGCAGTACTTC	CASSPSGASYEQYF
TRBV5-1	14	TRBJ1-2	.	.	TGCGCCAGCAGCTTGGACGGCGGTGGGTATGGCTACACCTTC	CASSLDGGGYGYTF
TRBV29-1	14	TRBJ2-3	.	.	TGCAGCGTTGACCCTAGCGTACCCACAGATACGCAGTATTTT	CSVDPSVPTDTQYF
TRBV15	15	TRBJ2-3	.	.	TGTGCCACCAGCAGAGTAGGTAGCGGCACAGATACGCAGTATTTT	CATSRVGSGTDTQYF
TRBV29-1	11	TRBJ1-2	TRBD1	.	TGCAGCGTTGGCGACAGGGTTGGCTACACCTTC	CSVGDRVGYTF
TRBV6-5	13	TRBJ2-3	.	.	TGTGCCAGCAGTCCTCTCACTCTCGATACGCAGTATTTT	CASSPLTLDTQYF
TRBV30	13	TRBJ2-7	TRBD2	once	TGTGCCTGGAGACTAGCGGGAGGTTACGAGCAGTACTTC	CAWRLAGGYEQYF
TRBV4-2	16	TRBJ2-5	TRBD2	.	TGTGCCAGCAGCCAAGATCCGGGACTAGCTTGGGAGACCCAGTACTTC	CASSQDPGLAWETQYF
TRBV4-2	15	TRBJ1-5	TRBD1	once	TGTGCCAGCAGCCAAGAGGACAGGAACAATCAGCCCCAGCATTTT	CASSQEDRNNQPQHF
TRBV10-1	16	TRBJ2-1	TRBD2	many	TGCGCCAGCAGTGAGTCGCGACTAGCGGGAGTCAGTGAGCAGTTCTTC	CASSESRLAGVSEQFF
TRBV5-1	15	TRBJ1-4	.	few	TGCGCCAGCAGCCCGCAACAGGGCTGGGATGAAAAACTGTTTTTT	CASSPQQGWDEKLFF
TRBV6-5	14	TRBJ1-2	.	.	TGTGCCAGCAGTTACGGACTTGCTAACTATGGCTACACCTTC	CASSYGLANYGYTF
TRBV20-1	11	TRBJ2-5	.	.	TGCAGTGCTAGACGTGCGGAGACCCAGTACTTC	CSARRAETQYF
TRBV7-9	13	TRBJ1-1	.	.	TGTGCCAGCAGCTTAGCGGCGGAGCGCGAGGCTTTCTTT	CASSLAAEREAFF
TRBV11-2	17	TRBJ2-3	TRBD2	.	TGTGCCAGCAGCCTCCCGGGACTAGCGGGAGTCCCAGATACGCAGTATTTT	CASSLPGLAGVPDTQYF
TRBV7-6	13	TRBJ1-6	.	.	TGTGCCAGCAGCTCAAATCCTAATTCACCCCTCCACTTT	CASSSNPNSPLHF
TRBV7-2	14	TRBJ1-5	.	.	TGTGCCAGCAGCTACCACCGGGGTCGGGAGCCCCAGCATTTT	CASSYHRGREPQHF
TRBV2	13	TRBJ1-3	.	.	TGTGCCAGCAGTGCAGATATTGGAAACACCATATATTTT	CASSADIGNTIYF
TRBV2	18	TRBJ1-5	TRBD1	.	TGTGCCAGCAGTGAAGGGAGTCCAGGGGGCTATAGCAATCAGCCCCAGCATTTT	CASSEGSPGGYSNQPQHF
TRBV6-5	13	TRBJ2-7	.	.	TGTGCCAGCAGTTACTACACAGGCGACGAGCAGTACTTC	CASSYYTGDEQYF
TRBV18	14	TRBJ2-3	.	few	TGTGCCAGCTCAAGAAGCAGGGAAATGTATACGCAGTATTTT	CASSRSREMYTQYF
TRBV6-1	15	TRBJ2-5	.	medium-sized	TGTGCCAGCAGTGAATCATCAGGAACTCAAGAGACCCAGTACTTC	CASSESSGTQETQYF
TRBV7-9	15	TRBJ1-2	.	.	TGTGCCAGCAGCTTAGGGGCCCTCCGTGCCTATGGCTACACCTTC	CASSLGALRAYGYTF
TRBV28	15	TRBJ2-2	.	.	TGTGCCAGCAGTGCGGGGGCGGCGCACACCGGGGAGCTGTTTTTT	CASSAGAAHTGELFF
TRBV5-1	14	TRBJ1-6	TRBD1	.	TGCGCCAGCAGCTTGGGGGACAGCGCCTCACCCCTCCACTTT	CASSLGDSASPLHF
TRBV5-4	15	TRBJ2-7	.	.	TGTGCCAGCAGCTTGTATTTCACGGGGTTCAACGAGCAGTACTTC	CASSLYFTGFNEQYF
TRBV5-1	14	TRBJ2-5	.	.	TGCGCCAGCAGCTCTCTTACCAGCGGGGAGACCCAGTACTTC	CASSSLTSGETQYF
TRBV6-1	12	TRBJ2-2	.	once	TGTGCCATGCGAGGACTCACCGGGGAGCTGTTTTTT	CAMRGLTGELFF
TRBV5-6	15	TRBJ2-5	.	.	TGTGCCAGCAGCCTTACACAGGGCTTAGGGGGGACCCAGTACTTC	CASSLTQGLGGTQYF
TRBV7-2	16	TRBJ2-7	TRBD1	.	TGTGCCAGCAGCATGCCCCGGGACAGGCTTTCCTACGAGCAGTACTTC	CASSMPRDRLSYEQYF
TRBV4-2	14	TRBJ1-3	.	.	TGTGCCAGCAGCCAAATCGGTCCGGGAAACACCATATATTTT	CASSQIGPGNTIYF
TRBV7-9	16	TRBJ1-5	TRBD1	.	TGTGCCAGCAGCTTAGGGACAGGGGCGCATAATCAGCCCCAGCATTTT	CASSLGTGAHNQPQHF
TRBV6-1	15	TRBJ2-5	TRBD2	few	TGTGCCAGCAGTGATAGCGGGGGAACTCAAGAGACCCAGTACTTC	CASSDSGGTQETQYF
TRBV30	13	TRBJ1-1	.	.	TGTGCCTGGAGTGAACAGATGAACACTGAAGCTTTCTTT	CAWSEQMNTEAFF
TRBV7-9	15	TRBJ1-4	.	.	TGTGCCAGCAGCCGACGGGACGCGGGGAATGAAAAACTGTTTTTT	CASSRRDAGNEKLFF